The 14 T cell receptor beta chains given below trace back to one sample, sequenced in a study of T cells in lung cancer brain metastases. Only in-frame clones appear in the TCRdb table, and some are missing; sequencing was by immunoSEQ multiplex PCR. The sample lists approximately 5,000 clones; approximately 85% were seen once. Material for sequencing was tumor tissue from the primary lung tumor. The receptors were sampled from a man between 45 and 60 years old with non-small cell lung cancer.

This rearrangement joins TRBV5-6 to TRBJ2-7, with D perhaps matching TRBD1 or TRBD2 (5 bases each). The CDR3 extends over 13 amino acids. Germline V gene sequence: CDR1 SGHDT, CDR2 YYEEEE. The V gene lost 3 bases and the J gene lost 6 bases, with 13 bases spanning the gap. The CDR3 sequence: CASSWVGGGEQYF. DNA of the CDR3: TGTGCCAGCAGCTGGGTTGGGGGTGGCGAGCAGTACTTC.

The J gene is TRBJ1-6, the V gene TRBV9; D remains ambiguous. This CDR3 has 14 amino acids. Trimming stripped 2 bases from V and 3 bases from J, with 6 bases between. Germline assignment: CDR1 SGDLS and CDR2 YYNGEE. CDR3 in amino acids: CASSVGSYNSPLHF. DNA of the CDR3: TGTGCCAGCAGCGTCGGTAGCTATAATTCACCCCTCCACTTT.

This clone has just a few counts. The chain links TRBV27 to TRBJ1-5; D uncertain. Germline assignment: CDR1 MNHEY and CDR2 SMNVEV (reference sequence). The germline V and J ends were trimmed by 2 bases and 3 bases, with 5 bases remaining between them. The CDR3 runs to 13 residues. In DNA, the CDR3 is TGTGCCAGCAGTTTAGGTTACAATCAGCCCCAGCATTTT. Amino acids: CASSLGYNQPQHF.

DNA of the CDR3: TGTGCCAGCAGTTACCCGGGACAGGGCCAAGATACGCAGTATTTT. This codes for CASSYPGQGQDTQYF. The V and J genes are TRBV6-6 and TRBJ2-3; 9 bases map to TRBD1. This CDR3 has 15 residues. Germline CDR1 MNHNY, CDR2 SVGAGI (reference sequence). The V gene end was trimmed by 2 bases and the J gene end by 5 bases; junction bases not matched to a gene: 5.

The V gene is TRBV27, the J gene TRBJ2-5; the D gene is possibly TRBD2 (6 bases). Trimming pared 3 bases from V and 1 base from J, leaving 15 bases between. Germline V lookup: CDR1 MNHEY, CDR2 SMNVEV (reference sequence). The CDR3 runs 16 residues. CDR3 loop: CASSFRRSGVQETQYF. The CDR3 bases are TGTGCCAGCAGTTTTAGGAGATCGGGGGTCCAAGAGACCCAGTACTTC.

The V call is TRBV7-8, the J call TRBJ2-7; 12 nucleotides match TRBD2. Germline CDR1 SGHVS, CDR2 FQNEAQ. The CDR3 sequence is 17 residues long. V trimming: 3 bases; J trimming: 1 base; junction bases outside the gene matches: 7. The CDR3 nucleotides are TGTGCCAGCAGCTTCGCTAGCGGGAGGGGGGTTTCCTACGAGCAGTACTTC. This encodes CASSFASGRGVSYEQYF.

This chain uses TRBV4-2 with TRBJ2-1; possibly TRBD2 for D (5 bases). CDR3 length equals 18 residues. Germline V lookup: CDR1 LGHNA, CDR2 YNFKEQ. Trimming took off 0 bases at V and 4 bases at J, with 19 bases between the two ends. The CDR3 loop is CASSQDSVGGGFYNEQFF. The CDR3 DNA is TGTGCCAGCAGCCAAGATAGCGTGGGCGGCGGGTTTTACAATGAGCAGTTCTTC.

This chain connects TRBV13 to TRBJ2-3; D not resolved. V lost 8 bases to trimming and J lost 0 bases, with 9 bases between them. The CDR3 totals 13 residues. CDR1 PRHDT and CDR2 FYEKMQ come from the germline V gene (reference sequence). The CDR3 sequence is CASGTSSTDTQYF. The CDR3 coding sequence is TGTGCCAGCGGAACGAGTAGCACAGATACGCAGTATTTT.

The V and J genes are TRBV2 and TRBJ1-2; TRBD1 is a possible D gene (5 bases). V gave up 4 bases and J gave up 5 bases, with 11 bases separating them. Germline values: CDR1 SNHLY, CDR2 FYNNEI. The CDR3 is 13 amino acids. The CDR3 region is CASSGGSVYGYTF. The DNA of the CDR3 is TGTGCCAGCAGTGGGGGGTCGGTGTATGGCTACACCTTC.

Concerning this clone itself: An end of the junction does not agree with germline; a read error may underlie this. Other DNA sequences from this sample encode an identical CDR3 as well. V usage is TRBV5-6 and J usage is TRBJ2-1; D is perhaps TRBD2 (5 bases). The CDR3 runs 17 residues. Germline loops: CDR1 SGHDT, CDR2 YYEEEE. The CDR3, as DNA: TGTGCCAGCAGCTTGGAGGTTGTACTAGGAATCTTCAATGAACAGTTCTTC. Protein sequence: CASSLEVVLGIFNEQFF.

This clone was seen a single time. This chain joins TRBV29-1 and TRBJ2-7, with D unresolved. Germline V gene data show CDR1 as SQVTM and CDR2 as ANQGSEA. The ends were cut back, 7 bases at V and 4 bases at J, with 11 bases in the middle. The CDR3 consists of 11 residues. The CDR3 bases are TGCAGCGCCCTAGGCGGTTACGAGCAGTACTTC. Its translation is CSALGGYEQYF.

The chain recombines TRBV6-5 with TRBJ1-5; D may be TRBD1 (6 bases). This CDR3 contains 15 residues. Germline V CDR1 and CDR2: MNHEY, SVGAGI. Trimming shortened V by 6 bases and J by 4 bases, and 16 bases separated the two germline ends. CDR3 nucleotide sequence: TGTGCCAGCAGACCCAAACAGGGAGGAAATCAGCCCCAGCATTTT. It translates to CASRPKQGGNQPQHF.

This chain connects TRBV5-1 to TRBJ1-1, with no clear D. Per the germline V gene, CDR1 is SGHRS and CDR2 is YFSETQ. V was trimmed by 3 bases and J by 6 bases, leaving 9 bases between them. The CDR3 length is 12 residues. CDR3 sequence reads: CASSSTPAEAFF. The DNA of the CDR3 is TGCGCCAGCAGCTCCACCCCCGCTGAAGCTTTCTTT.

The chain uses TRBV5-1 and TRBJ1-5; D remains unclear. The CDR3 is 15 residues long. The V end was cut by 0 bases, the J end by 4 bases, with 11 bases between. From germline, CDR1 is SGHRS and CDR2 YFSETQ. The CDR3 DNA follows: TGCGCCAGCAGCTTGGATTTGTCCCAGAATCAGCCCCAGCATTTT. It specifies CASSLDLSQNQPQHF.